This TCR beta chain was captured by sequencing in a study of cytomegalovirus exposure and HLA in healthy donors. Healthy people donating bone marrow made up the donors. A word on this clone: The antigen remains undetermined.

V was clipped by 10 bases and J by 7 bases; unmatched bases: 10. Germline assignment: CDR1 LNHDA and CDR2 SQIVND (reference sequence). The CDR3 runs 13 residues. PCR used 60 Vbeta primers and 13 Jbeta primers. Data came from immunoSEQ multiplex PCR; TCRdb stores just in-frame clones and leaves some out. The data contain approximately 110,000 clones, over 70% of them singletons. Overall study findings and caveats: Analyses of presence and absence presupposed an approximately uniform sequencing depth across donors. In a later analysis, approximately 18,000 TCR beta sequences were associated with HLA alleles at 0.05 false discovery rate. The authors considered a cluster of highly shared sequence variants likely to be a sequencing artifact.

The sequenced material came from PBMCs. The receptor comes from a woman in her forties in good health and CMV-seropositive. The chain carries TRBV19 and TRBJ2-7; 10 nucleotides match TRBD2. In DNA, the CDR3 is TGTGCCACCCGGACTAGCGGCCCTGGGGAGCAGTACTTC. Its translation: CATRTSGPGEQYF.